The 10 T cell receptor beta chains reported below all come from one sample, sequenced in a study of blood T cell repertoires in COVID-19. Sequencing was performed with immunoSEQ multiplex PCR; in TCRdb, only in-frame clones are kept and a portion is missing. This repertoire shows roughly 250,000 clones, approximately 83% found once; its top ten account for approximately 7.4%. The sample was peripheral blood. All receptors come from a woman aged 50 to 65 with acute or convalescent COVID-19.

The chain is built from TRBV19 and TRBJ2-3, with a tentative D call TRBD1 (5 bases). The CDR3 runs 11 residues. Germline V CDR1 and CDR2: LNHDA, SQIVND (reference sequence). V dropped 6 bases and J dropped 4 bases, with 5 bases sitting between them. The CDR3 DNA follows: TGTGCCAGTAGACAGGCAGATACGCAGTATTTT. This gives the protein CASRQADTQYF.

The J gene is TRBJ1-5, the V gene TRBV7-2; possibly TRBD1 for D (6 bases). V lost 4 bases and J lost 3, with 13 bases in between. This CDR3 is built from 15 residues. CDR1 is SGHTA, CDR2 FQGNSA, per germline. The CDR3 is CASSSQGGANQPQHF. CDR3 DNA: TGTGCCAGCAGCTCCCAAGGGGGGGCCAATCAGCCCCAGCATTTT.

This sequence joins TRBV2 and TRBJ1-4; TRBD1 matches at 7 bases. The CDR3 is 15 residues long. Germline loops: CDR1 SNHLY, CDR2 FYNNEI. With 5 bases clipped from V and 5 bases from J, the junction kept 8 bases outside the gene matches. CDR3 protein: CASSKEGAGNEKLFF. CDR3 coding DNA: TGTGCCAGCAGTAAAGAGGGGGCCGGAAATGAAAAACTGTTTTTT.

V gene TRBV24-1 combines with J gene TRBJ1-6, with a weak D call TRBD1 (5 bases). The germline V gene has CDR1 KGHDR and CDR2 SFDVKD. The CDR3 consists of 14 residues. The ends were cut back, 10 bases at V and 13 bases at J, with 22 bases in the middle. CDR3: CATGRDPLSMPLHF. The DNA for the CDR3 is TGTGCCACGGGGCGGGACCCCCTTTCGATGCCCCTCCACTTT.

This chain connects TRBV5-1 to TRBJ1-2; no firm D call. CDR3 length: 15 amino acids. The V and J ends lost 0 bases and 6 bases respectively, with 15 bases between them. Germline V CDR1 and CDR2: SGHRS, YFSETQ. The CDR3 DNA follows: TGCGCCAGCAGCTTGGGAGGGCCCCGGGTGAATGGCTACACCTTC. Residues: CASSLGGPRVNGYTF.

The sample holds one count of this clone. The chain combines TRBV5-1 with TRBJ1-4; D unclear. V shed 4 bases and J shed 3 bases, with 16 bases lying between them. In germline, CDR1 is SGHRS, CDR2 YFSETQ. The CDR3 extends over 16 amino acids. The CDR3 sequence is CASSETARAANEKLFF. The DNA of the CDR3 is TGCGCCAGCAGCGAAACCGCGCGGGCAGCTAATGAAAAACTGTTTTTT.

The rearrangement uses TRBV18 and TRBJ1-1; D not certain. Germline loops: CDR1 KGHSH, CDR2 LQKENI. V shed 6 bases and J shed 1 base, with 9 bases lying between them. The CDR3 totals 13 residues. The CDR3 region has the DNA TGTGCCAGCTCTTACGGTCCGAACACTGAAGCTTTCTTT. Translated, it gives CASSYGPNTEAFF.

The chain couples TRBV4-1 to TRBJ2-5, with 8 bases matching TRBD2. V was pared by 4 bases and J by 4 bases, with 14 bases of the junction left unmatched. The CDR3 extends over 17 amino acids. Germline V gene data show CDR1 as MGHRA and CDR2 as YSYEKL. CDR3: CASSLEGLVMGGETQYF. As DNA, the CDR3 is TGCGCCAGCAGCCTGGAGGGACTAGTAATGGGTGGAGAGACCCAGTACTTC.

This chain joins TRBV6-2 or TRBV6-3 and TRBJ2-2; the match to TRBD2 covers 8 bases. Germline CDR1 MNHEY, CDR2 SVGEGT. CDR3 length: 12 residues. The trim removed 6 bases at V and 7 bases at J, leaving 1 base unmatched. The CDR3 bases are TGTGCCAGCAGCCGGGAGGGCGGGGAGCTGTTTTTT. Its translation: CASSREGGELFF.

This chain uses TRBV12-1 with TRBJ2-1; no check of the table's D call, TRBD2, against the DNA was made. TRBV12-1 is reported as a pseudogene. CDR3 length: 15 residues. The DNA of the CDR3 is TGTGCCAGCAGCTCTCGACTAGCGGGGTACAATGAGCAGTTCTTC. It translates to CASSSRLAGYNEQFF.